Listed here are 12 T cell receptor beta chains from one sample, sequenced in a study of response to subunit inactivated influenza vaccine. Each CDR3 protein is one row after TCRdb ran MiXCR on the RT-PCR reads. The sample carries about 650,000 distinct CDR3 sequences, 15% to 18% recorded once. Specimen: PBMCs from blood, collected approximately 13 days after vaccination. The source is a man in his forties or fifties who received an inactivated influenza vaccine.

Ten or more counts support this clonotype. V gene TRBV2 combines with J gene TRBJ1-1; D remains ambiguous. With 6 bases removed from V and 11 bases from J, the gap between germline ends came to 19 bases. CDR3 length: 13 amino acids. Germline V lookup: CDR1 SNHLY, CDR2 FYNNEI. The CDR3 reads CASSPMESSEAFF. CDR3 nucleotide sequence: TGTGCCAGCAGCCCTATGGAATCCAGCGAGGCTTTCTTT.

The rearrangement links TRBV9 to TRBJ2-1, with 8 bases identical to TRBD2. Per the germline V gene, CDR1 is SGDLS and CDR2 is YYNGEE. This CDR3 is 17 amino acids long. With 3 bases clipped from V and 3 bases from J, the junction kept 11 bases outside the gene matches. The CDR3 region has the DNA TGTGCCAGCAGCGGACTAACTAGCGGACTATACTACAATGAGCAGTTCTTC. It is translated as CASSGLTSGLYYNEQFF.

This clonotype was seen only a few times. J is TRBJ2-1 and V is TRBV15; 7 nucleotides match TRBD2. The ends lost 5 bases at V and 4 bases at J; junction bases unmatched: 14. CDR1 and CDR2 (germline): LNHNV, YYDKDF (reference sequence). There are 17 residues in the CDR3. The CDR3, as DNA: TGTGCCACCAGCCCTTCGGGGCGGGAGTACATTTACAATGAGCAGTTCTTC. Its protein product is CATSPSGREYIYNEQFF.

The chain recombines TRBV20-1 with TRBJ1-2; D call uncertain. The CDR3 covers 11 residues. From germline, CDR1 is DFQATT and CDR2 SNEGSKA (reference sequence). Trimming removed 7 bases at V and 3 bases at J, with 9 bases between. CDR3 DNA sequence: TGCAGTGTGAGACTTCACTATGGCTACACCTTC. Translation gives CSVRLHYGYTF.

This clonotype was recorded a few times. The genes are TRBV11-2 and TRBJ2-1; 11 nucleotides line up with TRBD1. The CDR3 length is 18 residues. The trim removed 5 bases at V and 3 bases at J, leaving 12 bases unmatched. Germline values: CDR1 SGHAT, CDR2 FQNNGV. In nucleotides, the CDR3 is TGTGCCAGCAGCCAGATCTGGACAGGGGGCGTCGGCTACAATGAGCAGTTCTTC. Amino acid sequence: CASSQIWTGGVGYNEQFF.

V usage is TRBV29-1 and J usage is TRBJ2-3; D possibly uses TRBD1 or TRBD2 (5 bases each). This CDR3 is 13 amino acids long. Trimming took 4 bases from V and 2 from J, leaving 10 bases between them. The germline gives CDR1 SQVTM, CDR2 ANQGSEA. CDR3 in DNA: TGCAGCGTTGCATGGGGGATCACAGATACGCAGTATTTT. This encodes CSVAWGITDTQYF.

This chain joins TRBV9 and TRBJ2-1, with 13 bases fitting TRBD2. The length of the CDR3 is 21 residues. V shed 3 bases, J shed 1 base, and the junction held 16 bases outside the gene matches. The germline V gene encodes CDR1 SGDLS and CDR2 YYNGEE. This CDR3 is CASSALVGSGTSGISYNEQFF. The CDR3 DNA is TGTGCCAGCAGCGCATTAGTGGGGTCCGGGACTAGCGGGATATCCTACAATGAGCAGTTCTTC.

This clonotype has more than one count but fewer than ten. The rearrangement links TRBV20-1 to TRBJ2-1; D unclear. Germline values: CDR1 DFQATT, CDR2 SNEGSKA (reference sequence). CDR3 length: 14 residues. V lost 3 bases, J lost 2 bases, and 11 bases lay in between. This CDR3 reads CSARWQVAYNEQFF. The CDR3 DNA sequence: TGCAGTGCTAGGTGGCAGGTGGCCTACAATGAGCAGTTCTTC.

This clonotype was counted ten times or more. J is TRBJ2-5 and V is TRBV20-1; 13 nucleotides line up with TRBD2. Trimming took 3 bases from V and 0 from J; bases not matched to a gene: 7. The CDR3 totals 17 residues. CDR1 and CDR2 from the germline V gene are DFQATT and SNEGSKA (reference sequence). The CDR3 loop reads CSASSFTSGRDQETQYF. As DNA, the CDR3 is TGCAGTGCTAGCTCATTTACTAGCGGGAGGGACCAAGAGACCCAGTACTTC.

The chain carries TRBV12-3 or TRBV12-4 and TRBJ2-7, with a possible D match to TRBD1 (5 bases). V lost 6 bases and J lost 6, with 18 bases in between. This CDR3 is built from 14 residues. DNA of the CDR3: TGTGCCAGCAGCCCGCGACAGATTGCTTTCGAGCAGTACTTC. Protein: CASSPRQIAFEQYF.

The rearrangement joins TRBV7-2 to TRBJ2-2; possible D gene TRBD2, 5 bases. The CDR3 runs to 17 residues. Germline V gene sequence: CDR1 SGHTA, CDR2 FQGNSA. Trimming shortened V by 1 base and J by 4 bases, and 16 bases separated the two germline ends. CDR3 protein: CASSLGTRLVGTGELFF. In nucleotides, the CDR3 is TGTGCCAGCAGCTTAGGCACTAGGTTGGTTGGCACCGGGGAGCTGTTTTTT. The whole variable domain, filled in from reference TRBV7-2 and TRBJ2-2, reads GAGVSQSPSNKVTEKGKDVELRCDPISGHTALYWYRQSLGQGLEFLIYFQGNSAPDKSGLPSDRFSAERTGGSVSTLTIQRTQQEDSAVYLCASSLGTRLVGTGELFFGEGSRLTVL.

The chain joins TRBV29-1 to TRBJ2-1; no firm D call. The V gene's germline CDR1 is SQVTM and CDR2 ANQGSEA. This CDR3 comprises 11 residues. The ends were cut back, 8 bases at V and 4 bases at J, with 9 bases in the middle. The DNA of the CDR3 is TGCAGCTTAGACCGGTACAATGAGCAGTTCTTC. Its protein is CSLDRYNEQFF.